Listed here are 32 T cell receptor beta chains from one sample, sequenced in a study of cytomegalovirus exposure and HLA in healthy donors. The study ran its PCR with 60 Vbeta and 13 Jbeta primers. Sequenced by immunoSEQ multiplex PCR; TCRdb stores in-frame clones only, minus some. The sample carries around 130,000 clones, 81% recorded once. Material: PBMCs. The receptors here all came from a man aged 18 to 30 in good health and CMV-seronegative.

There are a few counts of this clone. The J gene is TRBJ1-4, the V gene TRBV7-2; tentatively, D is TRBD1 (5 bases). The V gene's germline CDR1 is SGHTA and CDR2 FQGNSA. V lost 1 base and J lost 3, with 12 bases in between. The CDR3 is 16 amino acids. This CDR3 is CASSLGESRANEKLFF. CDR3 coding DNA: TGTGCCAGCAGCTTAGGTGAAAGCAGGGCTAATGAAAAACTGTTTTTT.

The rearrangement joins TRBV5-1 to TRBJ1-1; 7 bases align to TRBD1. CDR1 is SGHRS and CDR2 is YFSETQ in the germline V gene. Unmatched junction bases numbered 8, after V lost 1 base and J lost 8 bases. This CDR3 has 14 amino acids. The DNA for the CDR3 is TGCGCCAGCAGCTTGTGGGGGGACAGCAACGAAGCTTTCTTT. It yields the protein CASSLWGDSNEAFF.

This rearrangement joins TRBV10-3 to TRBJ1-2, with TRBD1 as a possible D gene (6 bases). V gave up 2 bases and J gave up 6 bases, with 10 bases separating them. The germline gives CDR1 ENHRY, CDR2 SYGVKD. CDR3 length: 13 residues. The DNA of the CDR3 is TGTGCCATCAGTGAGACAGGGATGGATGGCTACACCTTC. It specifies CAISETGMDGYTF.

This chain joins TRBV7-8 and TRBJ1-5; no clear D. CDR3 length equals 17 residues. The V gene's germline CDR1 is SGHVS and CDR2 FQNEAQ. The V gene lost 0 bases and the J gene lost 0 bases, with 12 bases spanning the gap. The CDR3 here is CASSLAPVTYSNQPQHF. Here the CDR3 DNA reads TGTGCCAGCAGCTTAGCCCCAGTGACTTATAGCAATCAGCCCCAGCATTTT.

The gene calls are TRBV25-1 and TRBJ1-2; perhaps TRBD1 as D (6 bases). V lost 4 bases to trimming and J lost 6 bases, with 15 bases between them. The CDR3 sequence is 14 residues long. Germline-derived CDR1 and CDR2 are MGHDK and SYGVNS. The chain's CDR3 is CASSVVGQTHGYTF. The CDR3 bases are TGTGCCAGCAGTGTAGTAGGACAGACACATGGCTACACCTTC.

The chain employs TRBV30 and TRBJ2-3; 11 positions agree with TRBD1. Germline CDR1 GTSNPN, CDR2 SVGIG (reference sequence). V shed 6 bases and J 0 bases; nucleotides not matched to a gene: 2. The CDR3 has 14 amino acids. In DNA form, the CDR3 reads TGTGCCTGCGGGACAGGGGGGAGCACAGATACGCAGTATTTT. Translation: CACGTGGSTDTQYF.

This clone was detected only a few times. CDR3 in DNA: TGTGCCAGCAGCCTAACAGAGAACACCGGGGAGCTGTTTTTT. It specifies CASSLTENTGELFF. This chain connects TRBV7-9 to TRBJ2-2; D remains ambiguous. The CDR3 runs to 14 residues. CDR1 SEHNR and CDR2 FQNEAQ come from the germline V gene (reference sequence). V was shortened by 5 bases and J by 1 base, with 8 bases between the two germline ends.

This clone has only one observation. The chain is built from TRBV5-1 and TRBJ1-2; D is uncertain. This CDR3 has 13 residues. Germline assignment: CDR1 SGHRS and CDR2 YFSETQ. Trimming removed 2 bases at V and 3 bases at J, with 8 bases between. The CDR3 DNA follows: TGCGCCAGCAGCTTCCAGGAATACTATGGCTACACCTTC. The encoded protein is CASSFQEYYGYTF.

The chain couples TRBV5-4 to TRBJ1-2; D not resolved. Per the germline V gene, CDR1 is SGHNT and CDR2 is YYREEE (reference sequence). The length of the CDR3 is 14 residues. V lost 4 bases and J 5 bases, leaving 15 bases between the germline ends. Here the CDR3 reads CASSPDQGGYGYTF. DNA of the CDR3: TGTGCCAGCAGCCCAGACCAAGGCGGGTATGGCTACACCTTC.

The CDR3 region is CASSTLAGGLINEQFF. In DNA, the CDR3 is TGTGCCAGTAGTACCCTAGCGGGGGGTTTAATCAATGAGCAGTTCTTC. The chain is built from TRBV19 and TRBJ2-1, with TRBD2 identical over 11 bases. The CDR3 runs 16 residues. The germline V gene encodes CDR1 LNHDA and CDR2 SQIVND (reference sequence). The V and J ends lost 4 bases and 6 bases, in that order; junction bases with no gene match: 8. Looking up the rest from reference TRBV19 and TRBJ2-1 gives the full variable domain: DGGITQSPKYLFRKEGQNVTLSCEQNLNHDAMYWYRQDPGQGLRLIYYSQIVNDFQKGDIAEGYSVSREKKESFPLTVTSAQKNPTAFYLCASSTLAGGLINEQFFGPGTRLTVL.

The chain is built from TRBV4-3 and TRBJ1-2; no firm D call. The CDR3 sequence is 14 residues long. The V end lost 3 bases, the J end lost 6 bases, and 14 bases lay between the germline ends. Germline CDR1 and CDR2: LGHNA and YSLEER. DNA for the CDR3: TGCGCCAGCAGCCACGACCGACACTCCCATGGCTACACCTTC. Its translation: CASSHDRHSHGYTF.

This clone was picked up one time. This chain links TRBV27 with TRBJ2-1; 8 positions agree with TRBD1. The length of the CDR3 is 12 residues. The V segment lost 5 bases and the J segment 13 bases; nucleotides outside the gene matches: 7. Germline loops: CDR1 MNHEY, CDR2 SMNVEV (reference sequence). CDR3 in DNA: TGTGCCAGCAGTCGATCCGGGACAGGTCAGTTCTTC. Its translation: CASSRSGTGQFF.

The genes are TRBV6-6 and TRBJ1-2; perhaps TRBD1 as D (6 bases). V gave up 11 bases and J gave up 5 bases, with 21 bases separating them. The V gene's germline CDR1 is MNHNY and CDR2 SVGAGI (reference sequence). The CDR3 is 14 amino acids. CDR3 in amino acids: CAGRDEQGGYGYTF. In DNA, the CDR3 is TGTGCCGGCCGAGATGAACAGGGAGGGTATGGCTACACCTTC.

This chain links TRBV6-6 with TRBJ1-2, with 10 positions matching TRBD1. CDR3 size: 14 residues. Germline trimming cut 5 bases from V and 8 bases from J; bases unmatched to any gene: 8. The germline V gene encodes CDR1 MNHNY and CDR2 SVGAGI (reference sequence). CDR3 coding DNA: TGTGCCAGCAGTCGAGACAGGGGGCTAGGAGGCTACACCTTC. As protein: CASSRDRGLGGYTF.

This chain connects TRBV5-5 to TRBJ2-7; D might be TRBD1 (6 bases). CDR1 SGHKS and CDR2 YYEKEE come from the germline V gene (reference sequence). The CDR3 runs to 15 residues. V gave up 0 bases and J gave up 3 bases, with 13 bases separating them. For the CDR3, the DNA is TGTGCCAGCAGCTTGGCGGGACAAGGGGACTACGAGCAGTACTTC. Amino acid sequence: CASSLAGQGDYEQYF.

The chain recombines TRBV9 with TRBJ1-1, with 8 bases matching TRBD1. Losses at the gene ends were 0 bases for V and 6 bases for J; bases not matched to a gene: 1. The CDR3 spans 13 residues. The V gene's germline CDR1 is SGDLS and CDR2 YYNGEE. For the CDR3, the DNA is TGTGCCAGCAGCGTAGAACAGGGGGCTGAAGCTTTCTTT. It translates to CASSVEQGAEAFF. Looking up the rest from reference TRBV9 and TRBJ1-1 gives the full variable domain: DSGVTQTPKHLITATGQRVTLRCSPRSGDLSVYWYQQSLDQGLQFLIQYYNGEERAKGNILERFSAQQFPDLHSELNLSSLELGDSALYFCASSVEQGAEAFFGQGTRLTVV.

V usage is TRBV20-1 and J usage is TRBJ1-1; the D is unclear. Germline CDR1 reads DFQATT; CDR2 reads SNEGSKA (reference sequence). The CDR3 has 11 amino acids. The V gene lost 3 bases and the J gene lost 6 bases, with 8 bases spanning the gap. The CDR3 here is CSARSTSEAFF. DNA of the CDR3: TGCAGTGCTAGGAGTACTTCTGAAGCTTTCTTT.

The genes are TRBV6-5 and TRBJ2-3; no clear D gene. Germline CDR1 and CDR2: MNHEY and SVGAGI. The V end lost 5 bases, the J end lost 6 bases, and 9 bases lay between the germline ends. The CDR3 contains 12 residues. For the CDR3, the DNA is TGTGCCAGCAGTCAAAACGGGGATACGCAGTATTTT. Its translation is CASSQNGDTQYF.

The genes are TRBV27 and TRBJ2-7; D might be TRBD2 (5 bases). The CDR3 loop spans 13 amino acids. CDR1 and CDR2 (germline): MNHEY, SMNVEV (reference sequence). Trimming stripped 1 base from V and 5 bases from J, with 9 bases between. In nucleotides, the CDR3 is TGTGCCAGCAGTTTATTCATCGGGGACGAGCAGTACTTC. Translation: CASSLFIGDEQYF.

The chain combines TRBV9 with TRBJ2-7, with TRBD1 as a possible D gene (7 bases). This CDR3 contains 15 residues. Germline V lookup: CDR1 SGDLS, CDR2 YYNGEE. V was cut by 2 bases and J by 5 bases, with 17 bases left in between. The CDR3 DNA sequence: TGTGCCAGCAGCGTCCGCAATGACAGGGAGGACGAGCAGTACTTC. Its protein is CASSVRNDREDEQYF.

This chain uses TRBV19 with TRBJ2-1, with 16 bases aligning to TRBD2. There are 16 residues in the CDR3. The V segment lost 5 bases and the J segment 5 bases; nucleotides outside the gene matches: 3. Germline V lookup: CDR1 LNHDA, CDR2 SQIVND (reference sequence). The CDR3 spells CASSSGLAGGHNEQFF. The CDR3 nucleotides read TGTGCCAGTAGTTCGGGACTAGCGGGGGGGCACAATGAGCAGTTCTTC.

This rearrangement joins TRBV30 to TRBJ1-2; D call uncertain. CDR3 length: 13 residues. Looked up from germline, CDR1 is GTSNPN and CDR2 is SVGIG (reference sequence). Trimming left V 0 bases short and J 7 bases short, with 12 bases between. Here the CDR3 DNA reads TGTGCCTGGAGTGTAAATTCTGGCTCTGGCTACACCTTC. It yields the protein CAWSVNSGSGYTF.

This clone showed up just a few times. The CDR3 spells CASSEEGQGPYEQYF. CDR3 nucleotides: TGTGCCAGCAGTGAAGAGGGGCAGGGTCCCTACGAGCAGTACTTC. The genes are TRBV6-1 and TRBJ2-7; tentatively, D is TRBD1 (5 bases). The CDR3 extends over 15 amino acids. The V end was cut by 1 base, the J end by 2 bases, with 12 bases between. Germline V gives CDR1 MNHNS, CDR2 SASEGT.

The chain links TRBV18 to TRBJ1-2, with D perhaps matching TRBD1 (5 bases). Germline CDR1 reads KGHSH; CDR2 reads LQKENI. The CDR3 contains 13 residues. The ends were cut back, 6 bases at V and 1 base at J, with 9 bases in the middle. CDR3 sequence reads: CASSPDSNYGYTF. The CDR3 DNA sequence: TGTGCCAGCTCCCCCGACAGTAACTATGGCTACACCTTC.

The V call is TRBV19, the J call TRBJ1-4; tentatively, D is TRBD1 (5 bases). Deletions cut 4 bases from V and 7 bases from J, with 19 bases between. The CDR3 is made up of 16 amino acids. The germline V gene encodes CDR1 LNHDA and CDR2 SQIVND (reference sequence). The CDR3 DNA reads TGTGCCAGTAGTAACCCGCGCCGGGACTTCGGTGAAAAACTGTTTTTT. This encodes CASSNPRRDFGEKLFF.

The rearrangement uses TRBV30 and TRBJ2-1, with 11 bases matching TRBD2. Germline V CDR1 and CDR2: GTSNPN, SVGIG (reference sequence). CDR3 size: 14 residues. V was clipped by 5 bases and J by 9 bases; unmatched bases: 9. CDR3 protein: CAWDIAGGFGEQFF. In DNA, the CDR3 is TGTGCCTGGGATATAGCGGGGGGGTTCGGTGAGCAGTTCTTC.

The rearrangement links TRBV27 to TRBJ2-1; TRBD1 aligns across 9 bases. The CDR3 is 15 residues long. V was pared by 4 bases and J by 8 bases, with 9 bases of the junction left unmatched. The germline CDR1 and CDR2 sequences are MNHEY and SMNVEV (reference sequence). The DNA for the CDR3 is TGTGCCAGCAGTTCTCGGGGACAGGGACATCATGAGCAGTTCTTC. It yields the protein CASSSRGQGHHEQFF.

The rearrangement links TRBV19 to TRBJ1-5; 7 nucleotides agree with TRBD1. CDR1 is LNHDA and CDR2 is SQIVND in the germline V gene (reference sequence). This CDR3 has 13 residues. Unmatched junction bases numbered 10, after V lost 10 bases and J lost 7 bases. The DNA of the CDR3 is TGTGCCACCGCTGACAGGGCCCGGCAGCCCCAGCATTTT. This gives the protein CATADRARQPQHF.

The CDR3 sequence is CASRYRGQGNTEAFF. CDR3 bases: TGTGCCAGCAGATACAGGGGACAGGGAAACACTGAAGCTTTCTTT. The chain uses TRBV5-6 and TRBJ1-1; TRBD1 aligns across 9 bases. The CDR3 consists of 15 residues. In germline, CDR1 is SGHDT, CDR2 YYEEEE. The V segment lost 5 bases and the J segment 2 bases; nucleotides outside the gene matches: 7.

CDR3 residues: CASSVGHMNTEAFF. CDR3 DNA: TGTGCCAGCAGCGTGGGACATATGAACACTGAAGCTTTCTTT. V is TRBV9 and J is TRBJ1-1; maybe TRBD1 (6 bases). The V gene lost 2 bases and the J gene lost 0 bases, with 8 bases spanning the gap. Germline CDR1 and CDR2: SGDLS and YYNGEE. The CDR3 contains 14 residues.

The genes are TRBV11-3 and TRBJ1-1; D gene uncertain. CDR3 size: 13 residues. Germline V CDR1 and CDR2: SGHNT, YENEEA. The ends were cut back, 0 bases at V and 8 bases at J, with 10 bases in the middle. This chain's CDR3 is CASSLDLQAEAFF. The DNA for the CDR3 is TGTGCCAGCAGCTTAGATCTTCAGGCAGAAGCTTTCTTT.

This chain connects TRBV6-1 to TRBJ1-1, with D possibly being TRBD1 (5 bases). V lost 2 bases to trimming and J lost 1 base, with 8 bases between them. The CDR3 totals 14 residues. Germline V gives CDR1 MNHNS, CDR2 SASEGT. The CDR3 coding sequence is TGTGCCAGCAGTGAACAGGGCCGGAACACTGAAGCTTTCTTT. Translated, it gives CASSEQGRNTEAFF.